The 25 T cell receptor beta chains listed next were all sequenced from one sample in a study of blood T cells in healthy people across ages. It was with a sample-barcoded 5' primer and a J-beta primer mix that a second PCR of roughly 7 to 12 cycles was run. From the 5' RACE reads, TCRdb called clonotypes with MiXCR, one entry per CDR3 protein. This table has 780,000 or so distinct CDR3 sequences, approximately 53% appearing once. Material: blood. All receptors derive from an elderly man in good health.

This clonotype was seen more than once but under ten times. The chain joins TRBV2 to TRBJ2-1; D is unresolved. This CDR3 is 12 amino acids long. The ends were cut back, 7 bases at V and 8 bases at J, with 12 bases in the middle. Germline values: CDR1 SNHLY, CDR2 FYNNEI. CDR3 sequence reads: CASTERRYEQFF. The CDR3, as DNA: TGTGCCAGCACGGAGAGGAGATATGAGCAGTTCTTC.

This chain joins TRBV18 and TRBJ1-4; maybe TRBD1 (6 bases). Germline lookup yields CDR1 KGHSH and CDR2 LQKENI. The germline V and J ends were trimmed by 3 bases and 6 bases, with 11 bases remaining between them. This CDR3 has 14 amino acids. This CDR3 is CASSPDSIDEKLFF. CDR3 coding DNA: TGTGCCAGCTCACCGGACAGTATTGATGAAAAACTGTTTTTT.

V gene TRBV7-9 combines with J gene TRBJ1-2; D possibly corresponds to TRBD1 (5 bases). The CDR3 covers 16 residues. Trimming took off 2 bases at V and 7 bases at J, with 20 bases between the two ends. Germline V gene sequence: CDR1 SEHNR, CDR2 FQNEAQ (reference sequence). As DNA, the CDR3 is TGTGCCAGCAGCTTACACGGTGGGGGAGCGCGTGGTGGCTACACCTTC. It encodes CASSLHGGGARGGYTF.

The gene calls are TRBV20-1 and TRBJ2-1, with D perhaps TRBD1 (6 bases). CDR3 size: 14 residues. Trimming shortened V by 6 bases and J by 10 bases, and 22 bases separated the two germline ends. Germline V gene sequence: CDR1 DFQATT, CDR2 SNEGSKA (reference sequence). For the CDR3, the DNA is TGCAGTGCGCCGGGACAATCTGAGATTGCCGAGCAGTTCTTC. Protein: CSAPGQSEIAEQFF.

The V call is TRBV20-1, the J call TRBJ2-1; D possibly corresponds to TRBD1 (7 bases). V dropped 5 bases and J dropped 7 bases, with 18 bases sitting between them. Germline CDR1 is DFQATT and CDR2 is SNEGSKA (reference sequence). The CDR3 loop spans 14 amino acids. CDR3: CSAGNAQGRNEQFF. CDR3 nucleotides: TGCAGTGCTGGGAATGCACAGGGGAGGAATGAGCAGTTCTTC.

The genes are TRBV5-1 and TRBJ2-1; 8 nucleotides match TRBD2. Looked up from germline, CDR1 is SGHRS and CDR2 is YFSETQ. The CDR3 extends over 14 amino acids. V trimming: 0 bases; J trimming: 5 bases; junction bases outside the gene matches: 1. The CDR3 DNA reads as TGCGCCAGCAGCTTGGCTAGCGGGCACAATGAGCAGTTCTTC. Protein: CASSLASGHNEQFF.

The chain recombines TRBV7-9 with TRBJ1-5, with TRBD1 identical over 9 bases. Germline V gene data show CDR1 as SEHNR and CDR2 as FQNEAQ (reference sequence). The CDR3 has 15 residues. V dropped 5 bases and J dropped 3; count of bases not matched to a gene: 5. CDR3 DNA: TGTGCCAGCAGCGCGGACAGGGGCGACAATCAGCCCCAGCATTTT. Amino acid sequence: CASSADRGDNQPQHF.

Only a few counts were recorded for this clonotype. The gene calls are TRBV27 and TRBJ2-3, with a possible D match to TRBD2 (6 bases). CDR3 length equals 15 residues. Germline V CDR1 and CDR2: MNHEY, SMNVEV (reference sequence). The V end lost 5 bases, the J end lost 0 bases, and 12 bases lay between the germline ends. The CDR3 DNA follows: TGTGCCAGCAGTGATATTAGCGGAAGCACAGATACGCAGTATTTT. Its translation is CASSDISGSTDTQYF.

This clonotype was observed a few times. The chain couples TRBV9 to TRBJ2-1; D tentatively reads TRBD1 or TRBD2 (5 bases each). The germline gives CDR1 SGDLS, CDR2 YYNGEE. V was shortened by 1 base and J by 0 bases, with 8 bases between the two germline ends. The CDR3 runs 15 residues. The CDR3 DNA reads as TGTGCCAGCAGCGTAATCGGGACCTCCTACAATGAGCAGTTCTTC. This gives the protein CASSVIGTSYNEQFF. Filled out from reference TRBV9 and TRBJ2-1, the complete variable domain reads DSGVTQTPKHLITATGQRVTLRCSPRSGDLSVYWYQQSLDQGLQFLIQYYNGEERAKGNILERFSAQQFPDLHSELNLSSLELGDSALYFCASSVIGTSYNEQFFGPGTRLTVL.

This clonotype was seen only a few times. The chain couples TRBV3-1 to TRBJ2-2; 9 bases are a match to TRBD1. Germline V CDR1 and CDR2: LGHDT, YNNKEL (reference sequence). This CDR3 has 15 residues. Trimming at V came to 8 bases and at J to 5 bases, leaving 9 bases not matched to a gene. CDR3 residues: CASHRDRVRTGELFF. As DNA, the CDR3 is TGTGCCAGCCACCGGGACAGGGTTAGAACCGGGGAGCTGTTTTTT.

This clonotype was seen a few times. The genes are TRBV4-2 and TRBJ2-7, with D hard to call. The CDR3 loop spans 14 amino acids. In germline, CDR1 is LGHNA, CDR2 YNFKEQ. V was clipped by 0 bases and J by 7 bases, with 13 bases between them. DNA of the CDR3: TGTGCCAGCAGCCAAGATGAGGTCTCCAATGAGCAGTACTTC. Encoded protein: CASSQDEVSNEQYF.

This clonotype was picked up a small number of times. The chain carries TRBV6-4 and TRBJ1-2, with 9 bases fitting TRBD1. The germline V gene encodes CDR1 MRHNA and CDR2 SNTAGT. V dropped 4 bases and J dropped 2; count of bases not matched to a gene: 5. This CDR3 has 15 amino acids. The chain's CDR3 is CASSVGTGLNYGYTF. For the CDR3, the DNA is TGTGCCAGCAGTGTCGGGACAGGGTTGAACTATGGCTACACCTTC.

The genes are TRBV2 and TRBJ1-2; 10 bases agree with TRBD1. CDR3 length: 13 residues. Germline V gene data show CDR1 as SNHLY and CDR2 as FYNNEI. The V segment lost 4 bases and the J segment 8 bases; nucleotides outside the gene matches: 4. The CDR3 protein is CASSGQGAEGYTF. The CDR3 bases are TGTGCCAGCAGTGGACAGGGGGCGGAAGGCTACACCTTC.

In this sample, this clonotype turned up a few times. The chain carries TRBV6-6 and TRBJ2-7; D unresolved. The germline gives CDR1 MNHNY, CDR2 SVGAGI (reference sequence). CDR3 size: 14 residues. The V gene lost 4 bases and the J gene lost 0 bases, with 10 bases spanning the gap. The CDR3 DNA reads as TGTGCCAGCAGTTTTATAGAAAGCTCCTACGAGCAGTACTTC. Amino acids: CASSFIESSYEQYF.

This sequence joins TRBV12-3 or TRBV12-4 and TRBJ1-2; no definite D call. The CDR3 consists of 10 residues. V was cut by 5 bases and J by 5 bases, with 3 bases left in between. CDR3 bases: TGTGCCAGCAGTGGTTATGGCTACACCTTC. This codes for CASSGYGYTF.

This clonotype was seen a handful of times. The chain couples TRBV7-2 to TRBJ2-7; 8 bases map to TRBD1. The CDR3 covers 15 residues. The V gene end was trimmed by 1 base and the J gene end by 2 bases; junction bases not matched to a gene: 4. Germline CDR1 SGHTA, CDR2 FQGNSA. The CDR3 is CASSLVWTGTYEQYF. CDR3 DNA: TGTGCCAGCAGCTTAGTTTGGACAGGGACCTACGAGCAGTACTTC.

This clonotype was detected a few times. This chain links TRBV7-9 with TRBJ1-2; no clear D. There are 13 residues in the CDR3. From germline, CDR1 is SEHNR and CDR2 FQNEAQ (reference sequence). V was trimmed by 5 bases and J by 5 bases, leaving 12 bases between them. CDR3 DNA sequence: TGTGCCAGCAGCCCTTGGCCGAGGTATGGCTACACCTTC. Protein sequence: CASSPWPRYGYTF.

The chain combines TRBV11-2 with TRBJ1-5; a possible D gene is TRBD1 (5 bases). The germline CDR1 and CDR2 sequences are SGHAT and FQNNGV. V was clipped by 0 bases and J by 12 bases, with 12 bases between them. This CDR3 region has 13 residues. The CDR3 protein is CASSLDPGTFQHF. The CDR3 DNA sequence: TGTGCCAGCAGCTTAGATCCCGGGACCTTCCAGCATTTT.

The chain's CDR3 is CASSDHTGEGYNEQFF. The CDR3 nucleotides are TGTGCCAGCAGTGACCATACAGGGGAGGGCTACAATGAGCAGTTCTTC. The chain employs TRBV2 and TRBJ2-1; D possibly matches TRBD1 or TRBD2 (7 bases each). The germline CDR1 and CDR2 sequences are SNHLY and FYNNEI. This CDR3 region has 16 residues. V was shortened by 3 bases and J by 3 bases, with 15 bases between the two germline ends.

The rearrangement uses TRBV20-1 and TRBJ1-2, with TRBD1 identical over 7 bases. Germline values: CDR1 DFQATT, CDR2 SNEGSKA (reference sequence). The CDR3 has 13 amino acids. The V gene end was trimmed by 6 bases and the J gene end by 4 bases; junction bases not matched to a gene: 8. This CDR3 reads CSADSTGFYGYTF. The CDR3 DNA sequence: TGCAGTGCCGACTCGACAGGGTTCTATGGCTACACCTTC.

J is TRBJ2-2 and V is TRBV6-1; D perhaps matches TRBD1 (6 bases). With 6 bases removed from V and 4 bases from J, the gap between germline ends came to 15 bases. The germline V gene has CDR1 MNHNS and CDR2 SASEGT. The CDR3 has 15 amino acids. The CDR3 region has the DNA TGTGCCAGCAGGGGGACACCTCGCGGCACCGGGGAGCTGTTTTTT. This codes for CASRGTPRGTGELFF.

This clonotype was observed a few times. The J gene is TRBJ2-3, the V gene TRBV7-2; D uncertain. Per the germline V gene, CDR1 is SGHTA and CDR2 is FQGNSA. This CDR3 has 12 residues. The V and J ends lost 5 bases and 14 bases respectively, with 17 bases between them. DNA of the CDR3: TGTGCCAGCAGCCTTGATTTCAGATACGCGTATTTT. This encodes CASSLDFRYAYF. Full variable domain (missing parts from reference TRBV7-2 and TRBJ2-3): GAGVSQSPSNKVTEKGKDVELRCDPISGHTALYWYRQSLGQGLEFLIYFQGNSAPDKSGLPSDRFSAERTGGSVSTLTIQRTQQEDSAVYLCASSLDFRYAYFGPGTRLTVL.

The CDR3 sequence: CASSPGGTGGAKTQYF. Written as DNA, the CDR3 is TGTGCCAGCAGCCCTGGGGGGACAGGGGGCGCGAAGACCCAGTACTTC. This rearrangement joins TRBV27 to TRBJ2-5; 12 nucleotides align to TRBD1. The CDR3 consists of 16 residues. The J segment lost 6 bases and the V segment lost 6 bases, leaving 11 bases of the junction unmatched. Germline CDR1 MNHEY, CDR2 SMNVEV (reference sequence).

This clonotype came up a few times. The chain uses TRBV5-6 and TRBJ2-7; tentatively, D is TRBD1 (6 bases). Per the germline V gene, CDR1 is SGHDT and CDR2 is YYEEEE. V dropped 4 bases and J dropped 4 bases, with 15 bases sitting between them. The CDR3 is 14 residues long. The CDR3 loop reads CASSRQGRIYEQYF. DNA of the CDR3: TGTGCCAGCAGCCGGCAGGGGCGCATTTACGAGCAGTACTTC.

The rearrangement links TRBV18 to TRBJ2-5; D remains unclear. CDR3 size: 12 residues. V shed 4 bases and J shed 4 bases, with 7 bases lying between them. Germline CDR1 reads KGHSH; CDR2 reads LQKENI. The CDR3: CASSLSAETQYF. CDR3 nucleotides: TGTGCCAGCTCACTTTCGGCAGAGACCCAGTACTTC.